The T cell receptor beta chain described here comes from a study of blood T cell repertoires in COVID-19. Overall study: From the United States, Italy and Spain came samples of acute and convalescent COVID-19.

In the original workflow: Cell counts per sample came from amplifying reference gene primers. Clones were read by immunoSEQ multiplex PCR, and TCRdb kept only the in-frame ones, dropping some. From that table come the V and J calls and clone size; the DNA was used to work out D and trimming. The sample holds over 110,000 clones, around 88% seen once. The V gene end was trimmed by 0 bases and the J gene end by 4 bases; junction bases not matched to a gene: 12. The germline CDR1 and CDR2 sequences are SGHTA and FQGTGA. The CDR3 is 20 amino acids. The sample consisted of peripheral blood. The clonotype comes from a human donor in a cohort sampled during active COVID-19. The V and J genes are TRBV7-3 and TRBJ2-2; 12 bases map to TRBD1. CDR3: CASSLTVSRGQGAGTGELFF. The CDR3 DNA reads TGTGCCAGCAGCTTAACGGTTTCCCGGGGACAGGGGGCTGGCACCGGGGAGCTGTTTTTT.